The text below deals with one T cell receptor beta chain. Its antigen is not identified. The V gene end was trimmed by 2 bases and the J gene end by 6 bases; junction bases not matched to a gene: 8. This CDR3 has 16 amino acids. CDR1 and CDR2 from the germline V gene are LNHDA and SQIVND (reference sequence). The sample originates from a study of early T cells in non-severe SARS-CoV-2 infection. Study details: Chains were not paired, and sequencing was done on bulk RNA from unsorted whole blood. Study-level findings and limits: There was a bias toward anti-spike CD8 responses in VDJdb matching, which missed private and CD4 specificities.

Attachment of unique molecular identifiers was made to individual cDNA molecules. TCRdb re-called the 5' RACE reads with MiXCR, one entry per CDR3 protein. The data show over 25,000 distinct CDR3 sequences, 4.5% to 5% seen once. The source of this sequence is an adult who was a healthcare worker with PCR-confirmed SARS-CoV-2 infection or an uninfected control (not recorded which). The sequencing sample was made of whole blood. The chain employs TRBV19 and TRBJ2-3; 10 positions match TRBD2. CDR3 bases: TGTGCCAGTAGTATAACTAGCGGGACGGTCACTGATACGCAGTATTTT. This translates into CASSITSGTVTDTQYF.